This T cell receptor (beta chain) originates from a study of shared clonotypes between healthy human individuals. General observations from the study: Shared clonotypes: about 5% naive CD4, roughly 3.5% naive CD8, roughly 2.2% memory CD4, 0.4% memory CD8.

Only Caucasian adults living in Nashville, Tennessee made up the donor group. A word on this clone: Its matching antigen is unknown.

Genomic DNA from each subset was divided evenly over several immunoSEQ plates. Produced via immunoSEQ multiplex PCR; TCRdb's table is partial and in-frame only. The table has about 1 million clones, approximately 70% seen once. The specimen sequenced was memory CD4+ T cells sorted from blood. Subset here: CD45RA-negative fraction. This clonotype originated in a man between 18 and 35 years old in good health.

The CDR3 is CASSWGGRLNSPLHF. CDR3 sequence (DNA): TGTGCCAGCAGCTGGGGCGGCCGGCTCAATTCACCCCTCCACTTT. The gene calls are TRBV5-6 and TRBJ1-6; D is possibly TRBD1 (5 bases). The length of the CDR3 is 15 residues. Trimming shortened V by 3 bases and J by 7 bases, and 14 bases separated the two germline ends. The germline CDR1 and CDR2 sequences are SGHDT and YYEEEE. The variable domain in full, completed from reference TRBV5-6 and TRBJ1-6, reads DAGVTQSPTHLIKTRGQQVTLRCSPKSGHDTVSWYQQALGQGPQFIFQYYEEEERQRGNFPDRFSGHQFPNYSSELNVNALLLGDSALYLCASSWGGRLNSPLHFGNGTRLTVT.